This is a list of T cell receptor beta chains from one sample in a study of cytomegalovirus exposure and HLA in healthy donors. The data were produced by immunoSEQ multiplex PCR, yet TCRdb's version contains in-frame clones alone and is incomplete. The sample has under 150,000 clones, around nine tenths seen once. The specimen was PBMCs. These receptors were collected from a young man in good health and CMV-seropositive. CDR3s include the opening cysteine and the closing phenylalanine or tryptophan. D genes are given only for firm matches. Clone sizes are given selectively: once, few, many, or a class where the clone is expanded.

size: .; V: TRBV5-1; J: TRBJ2-2; D: .; DNA: TGCGCCAGCAGCTCGTCTTTGGGACGGAGGGTGAACACCGGGGAGCTGTTTTTT; CDR3: CASSSSLGRRVNTGELFF
size: .; V: TRBV18; J: TRBJ1-5; D: .; DNA: TGTGCCAGCTCACCACGAGGGGGGGGTCCTTCAAATCAGCCCCAGCATTTT; CDR3: CASSPRGGGPSNQPQHF
size: once; V: TRBV4-1; J: TRBJ2-7; D: .; DNA: TGCGCCAGCAGCCAAAACGGGATCGGTGGGAGCTACGAGCAGTACTTC; CDR3: CASSQNGIGGSYEQYF
size: .; V: TRBV9; J: TRBJ2-3; D: .; DNA: TGTGCCAGCAGCGTTTCGGGCACAGATACGCAGTATTTT; CDR3: CASSVSGTDTQYF
size: .; V: TRBV4-2; J: TRBJ2-3; D: TRBD2; DNA: TGTGCCAGCAGCCAGAGGATCCGGACGGGGGGAGATACGCAGTATTTT; CDR3: CASSQRIRTGGDTQYF
size: .; V: TRBV19; J: TRBJ2-3; D: TRBD2; DNA: TGTGCCAGTAGTATGACTAGCGGCAGTCATAATACGCAGTATTTT; CDR3: CASSMTSGSHNTQYF
size: .; V: TRBV28; J: TRBJ2-1; D: .; DNA: TGTGCCAGCAGTACAAGAAACAATGAGCAGTTCTTC; CDR3: CASSTRNNEQFF
size: once; V: TRBV9; J: TRBJ1-1; D: .; DNA: TGTGCCAGCAGCGGAGATCAGGGTAAGGACACTGAAGCTTTCTTT; CDR3: CASSGDQGKDTEAFF
size: once; V: TRBV30; J: TRBJ1-3; D: .; DNA: TGTGCCTGGAGCTTAGGAAACACCATATATTTT; CDR3: CAWSLGNTIYF
size: .; V: TRBV7-9; J: TRBJ2-7; D: TRBD1; DNA: TGTGCCAGCAGCTCGCAAGGGACAGCCTACGAGCAGTACTTC; CDR3: CASSSQGTAYEQYF
size: .; V: TRBV6-5; J: TRBJ1-4; D: TRBD1; DNA: TGTGCCAGCAGCACGACAGGGCGGAGGGAAAAACTGTTTTTT; CDR3: CASSTTGRREKLFF
size: .; V: TRBV7-9; J: TRBJ1-2; D: TRBD1; DNA: TGTGCCAGCAGCCCCGGGACAGCTAGATATGGCTACACCTTC; CDR3: CASSPGTARYGYTF
size: .; V: TRBV9; J: TRBJ2-7; D: TRBD1; DNA: TGTGCCAGCAGCGTAGATACAGGGGCCTACTACGAGCAGTACTTC; CDR3: CASSVDTGAYYEQYF
size: .; V: TRBV5-8; J: TRBJ1-1; D: TRBD1; DNA: TGTGCCAGCAGCTTAAACAGGGGAACTGAAGCTTTCTTT; CDR3: CASSLNRGTEAFF
size: .; V: TRBV4-1; J: TRBJ2-1; D: .; DNA: TGCGCCAGCAGCCAAGATCGGGGGGCCCTCAATGAGCAGTTCTTC; CDR3: CASSQDRGALNEQFF
size: .; V: TRBV5-1; J: TRBJ1-4; D: .; DNA: TGCGCCAGCAGCTACCGACAGTTTTCCTTTAATGAAAAACTGTTTTTT; CDR3: CASSYRQFSFNEKLFF
size: .; V: TRBV6-6; J: TRBJ2-3; D: TRBD1; DNA: TGTGCCAGCAGCGGACAGGGGGCATCGGCACAAGATACGCAGTATTTT; CDR3: CASSGQGASAQDTQYF
size: .; V: TRBV29-1; J: TRBJ2-7; D: .; DNA: TGCAGCGTTGACTTACAGGACTCCTACGAGCAGTACTTC; CDR3: CSVDLQDSYEQYF
size: .; V: TRBV6-1; J: TRBJ2-5; D: .; DNA: TGTGCCAGCAGTGGGGGGCCACAAGAGACCCAGTACTTC; CDR3: CASSGGPQETQYF
size: .; V: TRBV7-2; J: TRBJ2-2; D: TRBD2; DNA: TGTGCCAGCAGCTTTTCTAGCGGGAACACCGGGGAGCTGTTTTTT; CDR3: CASSFSSGNTGELFF
size: .; V: TRBV27; J: TRBJ2-7; D: TRBD2; DNA: TGTGCCAGCAGCGGAAGCGGGAGGGCCTCCTACGAGCAGTACTTC; CDR3: CASSGSGRASYEQYF
size: .; V: TRBV27; J: TRBJ1-1; D: .; DNA: TGTGCCAGCAGTGGACAGAACACTGAAGCTTTCTTT; CDR3: CASSGQNTEAFF
size: .; V: TRBV6-5; J: TRBJ2-7; D: TRBD1; DNA: TGTGCCAGCAGGGGGGGGACAGGGAGGTACGAGCAGTACTTC; CDR3: CASRGGTGRYEQYF
size: .; V: TRBV19; J: TRBJ2-1; D: TRBD2; DNA: TGTGCCAGTAGTATAGTCCAGCGGGAGTGGGCTGAGCAGTTCTTC; CDR3: CASSIVQREWAEQFF
size: .; V: TRBV6-1; J: TRBJ1-6; D: .; DNA: TGTGCCAGCAGTGATCAGGACAGTACGAATTCACCCCTCCACTTT; CDR3: CASSDQDSTNSPLHF
size: .; V: TRBV15; J: TRBJ2-7; D: TRBD1; DNA: TGTGCCACCAGCTCCCGGACAGGGGGGGCGGGCGAGCAGTACTTC; CDR3: CATSSRTGGAGEQYF
size: .; V: TRBV2; J: TRBJ2-1; D: .; DNA: TGTGCCAGCAGTCCGTTACAAGACAATGAGCAGTTCTTC; CDR3: CASSPLQDNEQFF
size: .; V: TRBV29-1; J: TRBJ2-7; D: .; DNA: TGCAGCGTTGATAACCGAGACACGTTGGAGCAGTACTTC; CDR3: CSVDNRDTLEQYF
size: once; V: TRBV11-3; J: TRBJ1-1; D: .; DNA: TGTGCCAGCAGCCCGGGTTATGAAGCTTTCTTT; CDR3: CASSPGYEAFF
size: few; V: TRBV5-4; J: TRBJ1-4; D: TRBD1; DNA: TGTGCCAGCAGCTTCCACAGGGGATCGAATGAAAAACTGTTTTTT; CDR3: CASSFHRGSNEKLFF
size: .; V: TRBV2; J: TRBJ2-1; D: TRBD1; DNA: TGTGCCAGCAGTCCCAGGACAGGGGATAATGAGCAGTTCTTC; CDR3: CASSPRTGDNEQFF
size: .; V: TRBV5-1; J: TRBJ1-2; D: .; DNA: TGCGCCAGCAGCTTGGAAGGGGGAGGCTACACCTTC; CDR3: CASSLEGGGYTF
size: once; V: TRBV25-1; J: TRBJ2-1; D: TRBD1; DNA: TGTGCCAGCAGTCCCACCTCCCCCGGGACAGGGCGTGAGCAGTTCTTC; CDR3: CASSPTSPGTGREQFF
size: once; V: TRBV28; J: TRBJ2-5; D: TRBD1; DNA: TGTGCCAGCAGTTCAAAATCAGACAGGGGGGAGACCCAGTACTTC; CDR3: CASSSKSDRGETQYF
size: .; V: TRBV7-9; J: TRBJ1-5; D: .; DNA: TGTGCCAGCAGCCCCTCCTACAATCAGCCCCAGCATTTT; CDR3: CASSPSYNQPQHF